This T cell receptor (beta chain) came from a study of T cell repertoires in cytomegalovirus infection. Study as a whole: Evidence of both CMV infection and a matching HLA type came from public TCR beta signatures. General study findings and limits: HLA-C-restricted CMV clonotypes gave the most frequent clonotype in two of eight donors. Identification of carriers of CMV plus the relevant HLA was performed using cumulative public TCR beta family frequency.

The sample holds many counts of this clonotype. Its target is unknown. TCRdb ran MiXCR on the reads and lists one entry per CDR3 protein. The sample includes approximately 500,000 distinct CDR3 sequences, roughly 12% of them seen just once. V dropped 4 bases and J dropped 7 bases, with 20 bases sitting between them. Germline V CDR1 and CDR2: SEHNR, FQNEAQ (reference sequence). The length of the CDR3 is 16 residues. This TCR was sampled from a human donor in good health (CMV status not recorded). Some clones in this sample may be carry-over from other donors' samples. The sample consisted of PBMCs. This chain connects TRBV7-9 to TRBJ2-4; the D gene could be TRBD1 or TRBD2 (5 bases each). CDR3 sequence reads: CASSSDRDPERNIQYF. For the CDR3, the DNA is TGTGCCAGCAGCTCGGACCGGGACCCAGAGAGGAACATTCAGTACTTC.